This T cell receptor beta chain was profiled in a study of beta chain features in type 1 diabetes. Whole-study findings and limits: TCRB repertoires of naive, central memory and Treg cells appeared more similar among patients than among healthy donors.

Concerning this clone itself: No antigen is known for it. The identical CDR3 is also encoded by other nucleotide sequences in the sample.

The CDR3 spans 11 residues. With 5 bases removed from V and 2 bases from J, the gap between germline ends came to 3 bases. The V gene's germline CDR1 is SEHNR and CDR2 FQNEAQ (reference sequence). Expressed TCRB transcripts were sequenced because the entire RNA isolate underwent reverse transcription. Only in-frame clones appear in the TCRdb table, and some are missing; sequencing was by immunoSEQ multiplex PCR. The table lists 900,000 or so clones, roughly a sixth of them singletons. It was one heparinised blood draw, averaging about 120 mL, that each donor gave. This clonotype was sampled from a woman between 18 and 29 years old in good health. Sequenced: naive CD4+ T cells from blood. The chain combines TRBV7-9 with TRBJ2-5; no firm D call. CDR3 coding DNA: TGTGCCAGCAGCGCTCAAGAGACCCAGTACTTC. This encodes CASSAQETQYF.